The source of this T cell receptor beta chain is a study of blood T cell repertoires in COVID-19. The CDR3 loop spans 15 amino acids. The V gene lost 3 bases and the J gene lost 2 bases, with 13 bases spanning the gap. Per the germline V gene, CDR1 is MRHNA and CDR2 is SNTAGT. Sequencing was performed with immunoSEQ multiplex PCR; in TCRdb, only in-frame clones are kept and a portion is missing. The sample contains 90,000 to 120,000 clones, 80% to 90% of which appear only once. In this sample, this clone turned up a few times. This clonotype was sampled from a man between 35 and 55 years old with active or convalescent COVID-19. The chain employs TRBV6-4 and TRBJ2-5, with D tentatively TRBD2 (5 bases). The sequenced sample was peripheral blood. CDR3 sequence reads: CASSEGGSGQETQYF. The DNA of the CDR3 is TGTGCCAGCAGTGAAGGTGGGAGTGGACAAGAGACCCAGTACTTC.